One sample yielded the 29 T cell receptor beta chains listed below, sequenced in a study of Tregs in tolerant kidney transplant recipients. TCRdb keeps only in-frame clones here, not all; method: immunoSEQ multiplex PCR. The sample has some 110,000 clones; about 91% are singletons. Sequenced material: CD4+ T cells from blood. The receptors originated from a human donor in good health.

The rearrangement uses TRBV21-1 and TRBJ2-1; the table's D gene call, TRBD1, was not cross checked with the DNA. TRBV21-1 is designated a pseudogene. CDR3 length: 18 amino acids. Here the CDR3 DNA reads TGTGCCAGCAGCCAAGATAGCAGAGGGGACAGGGATTACAATGAGCAGTTCTTC. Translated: CASSQDSRGDRDYNEQFF.

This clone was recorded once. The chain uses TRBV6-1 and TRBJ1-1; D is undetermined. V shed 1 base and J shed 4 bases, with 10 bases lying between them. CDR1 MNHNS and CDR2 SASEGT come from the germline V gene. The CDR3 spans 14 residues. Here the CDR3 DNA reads TGTGCCAGCAGTGAAGTCGAGGACCTCACTGAAGCTTTCTTT. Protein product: CASSEVEDLTEAFF.

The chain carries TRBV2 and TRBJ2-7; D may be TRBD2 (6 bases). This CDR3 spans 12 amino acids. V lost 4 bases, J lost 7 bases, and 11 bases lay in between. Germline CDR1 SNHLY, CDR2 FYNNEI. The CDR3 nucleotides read TGTGCCAGCAGTGTTCTAGCGAGGGAGCAGTACTTC. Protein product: CASSVLAREQYF.

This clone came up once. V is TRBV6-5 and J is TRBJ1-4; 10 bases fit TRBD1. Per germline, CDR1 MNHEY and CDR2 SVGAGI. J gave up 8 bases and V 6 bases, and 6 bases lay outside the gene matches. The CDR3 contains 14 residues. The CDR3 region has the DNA TGTGCCAGCAGAGGGACAGGGGCCGGGGAAAAACTGTTTTTT. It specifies CASRGTGAGEKLFF.

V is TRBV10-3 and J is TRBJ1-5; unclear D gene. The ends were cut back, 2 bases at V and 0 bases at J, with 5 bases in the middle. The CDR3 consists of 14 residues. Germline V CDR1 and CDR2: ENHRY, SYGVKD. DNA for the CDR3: TGTGCCATCAGTGAGGGGTATAGCAATCAGCCCCAGCATTTT. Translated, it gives CAISEGYSNQPQHF.

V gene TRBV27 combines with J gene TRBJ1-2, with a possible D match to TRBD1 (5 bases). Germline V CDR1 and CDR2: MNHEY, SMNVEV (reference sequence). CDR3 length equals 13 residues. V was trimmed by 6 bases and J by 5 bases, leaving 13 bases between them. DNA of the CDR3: TGTGCCAGCAGGCGGGGGGATAGGTATGGCTACACCTTC. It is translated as CASRRGDRYGYTF.

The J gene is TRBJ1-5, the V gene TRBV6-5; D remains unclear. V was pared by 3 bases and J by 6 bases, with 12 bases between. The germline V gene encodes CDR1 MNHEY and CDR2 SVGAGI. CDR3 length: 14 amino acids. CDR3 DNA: TGTGCCAGCAGTTATTGGGAAGGAGGTCAGCCCCAGCATTTT. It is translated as CASSYWEGGQPQHF.

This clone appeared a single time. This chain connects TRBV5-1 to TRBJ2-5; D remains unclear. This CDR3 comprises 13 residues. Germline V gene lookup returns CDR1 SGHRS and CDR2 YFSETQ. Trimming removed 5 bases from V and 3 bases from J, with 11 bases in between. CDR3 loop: CASREYKKETQYF. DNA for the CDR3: TGCGCCAGCAGGGAATATAAAAAAGAGACCCAGTACTTC.

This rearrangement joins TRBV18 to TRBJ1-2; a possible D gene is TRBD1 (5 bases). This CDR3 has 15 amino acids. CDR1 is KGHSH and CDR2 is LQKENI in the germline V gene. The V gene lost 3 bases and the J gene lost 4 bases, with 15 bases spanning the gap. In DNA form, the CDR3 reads TGTGCCAGCTCACCGCCGGGACGGACCTTCTATGGCTACACCTTC. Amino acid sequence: CASSPPGRTFYGYTF. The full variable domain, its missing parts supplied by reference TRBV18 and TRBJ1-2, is NAGVMQNPRHLVRRRGQEARLRCSPMKGHSHVYWYRQLPEEGLKFMVYLQKENIIDESGMPKERFSAEFPKEGPSILRIQQVVRGDSAAYFCASSPPGRTFYGYTFGSGTRLTVV.

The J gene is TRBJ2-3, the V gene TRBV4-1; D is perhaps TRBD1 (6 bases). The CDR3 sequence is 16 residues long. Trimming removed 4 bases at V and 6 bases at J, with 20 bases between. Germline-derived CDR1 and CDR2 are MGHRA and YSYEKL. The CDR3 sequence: CASSRGSGTQGDTQYF. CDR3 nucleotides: TGCGCCAGCAGCCGGGGGTCCGGGACCCAGGGGGATACGCAGTATTTT.

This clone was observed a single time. In nucleotides, the CDR3 is TGCGCCAGCAGCTTGACTACCACAGATACGCAGTATTTT. This codes for CASSLTTTDTQYF. The chain carries TRBV5-1 and TRBJ2-3; no clear D gene. CDR1 is SGHRS, CDR2 YFSETQ, per germline. V lost 1 base and J 2 bases, leaving 5 bases between the germline ends. The CDR3 consists of 13 residues.

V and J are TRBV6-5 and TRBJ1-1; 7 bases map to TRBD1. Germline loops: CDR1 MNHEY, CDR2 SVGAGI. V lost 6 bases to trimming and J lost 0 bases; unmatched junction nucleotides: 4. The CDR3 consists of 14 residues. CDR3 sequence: CASRRDSMNTEAFF. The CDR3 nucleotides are TGTGCCAGCAGGAGGGACAGTATGAACACTGAAGCTTTCTTT.

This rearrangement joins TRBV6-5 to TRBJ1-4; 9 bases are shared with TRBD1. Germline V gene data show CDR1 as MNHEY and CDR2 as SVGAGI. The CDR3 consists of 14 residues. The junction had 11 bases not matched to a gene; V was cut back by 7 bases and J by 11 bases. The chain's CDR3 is CASTQGTGFDKLFF. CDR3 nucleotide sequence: TGTGCCAGCACCCAAGGGACAGGGTTTGACAAACTGTTTTTT.

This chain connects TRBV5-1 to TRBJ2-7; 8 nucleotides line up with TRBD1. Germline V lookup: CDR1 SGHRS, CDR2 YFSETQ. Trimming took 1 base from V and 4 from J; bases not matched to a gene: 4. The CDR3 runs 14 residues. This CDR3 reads CASSLQGAVYEQYF. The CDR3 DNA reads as TGCGCCAGCAGCTTGCAGGGGGCGGTGTACGAGCAGTACTTC.

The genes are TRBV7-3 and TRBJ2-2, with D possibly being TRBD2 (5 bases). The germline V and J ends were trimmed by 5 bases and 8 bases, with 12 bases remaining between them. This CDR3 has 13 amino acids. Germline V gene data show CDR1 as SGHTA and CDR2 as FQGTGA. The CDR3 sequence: CASSHGVKGELFF. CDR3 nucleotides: TGTGCCAGCAGCCACGGGGTGAAGGGGGAGCTGTTTTTT.

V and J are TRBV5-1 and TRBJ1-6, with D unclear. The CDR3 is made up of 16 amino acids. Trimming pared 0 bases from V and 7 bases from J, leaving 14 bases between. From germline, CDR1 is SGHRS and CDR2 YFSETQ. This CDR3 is CASSLAAGPDNSPLHF. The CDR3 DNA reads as TGCGCCAGCAGCTTGGCCGCTGGGCCAGACAATTCACCCCTCCACTTT.

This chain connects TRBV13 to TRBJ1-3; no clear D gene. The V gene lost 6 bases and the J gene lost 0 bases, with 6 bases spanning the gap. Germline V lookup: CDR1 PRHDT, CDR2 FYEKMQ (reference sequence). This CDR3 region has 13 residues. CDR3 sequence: CASRLPSGNTIYF. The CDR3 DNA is TGTGCCAGCAGGTTACCCTCTGGAAACACCATATATTTT.

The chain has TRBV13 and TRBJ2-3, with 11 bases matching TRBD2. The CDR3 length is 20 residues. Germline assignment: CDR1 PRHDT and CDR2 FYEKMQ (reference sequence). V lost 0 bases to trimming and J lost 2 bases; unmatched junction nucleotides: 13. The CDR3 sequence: CASSLGRGRLAGGLTDTQYF. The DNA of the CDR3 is TGTGCCAGCAGCTTAGGGAGGGGTCGGCTAGCGGGAGGACTCACAGATACGCAGTATTTT. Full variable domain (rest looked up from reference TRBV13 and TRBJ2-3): AAGVIQSPRHLIKEKRETATLKCYPIPRHDTVYWYQQGPGQDPQFLISFYEKMQSDKGSIPDRFSAQQFSDYHSELNMSSLELGDSALYFCASSLGRGRLAGGLTDTQYFGPGTRLTVL.

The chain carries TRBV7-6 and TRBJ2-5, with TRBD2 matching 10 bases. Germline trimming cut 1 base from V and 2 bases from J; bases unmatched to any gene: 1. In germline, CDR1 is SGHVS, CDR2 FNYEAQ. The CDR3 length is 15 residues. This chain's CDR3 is CASSLGTSGQETQYF. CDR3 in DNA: TGTGCCAGCAGCTTAGGGACTAGCGGACAAGAGACCCAGTACTTC.

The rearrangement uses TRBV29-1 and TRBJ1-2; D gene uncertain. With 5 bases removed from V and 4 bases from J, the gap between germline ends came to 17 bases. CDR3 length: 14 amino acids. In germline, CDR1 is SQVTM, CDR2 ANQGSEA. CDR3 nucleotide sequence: TGCAGCGTTCGACTCGTCGAAAATAGCTATGGCTACACCTTC. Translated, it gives CSVRLVENSYGYTF. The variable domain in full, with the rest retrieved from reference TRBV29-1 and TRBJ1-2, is SAVISQKPSRDICQRGTSLTIQCQVDSQVTMMFWYRQQPGQSLTLIATANQGSEATYESGFVIDKFPISRPNLTFSTLTVSNMSPEDSSIYLCSVRLVENSYGYTFGSGTRLTVV.

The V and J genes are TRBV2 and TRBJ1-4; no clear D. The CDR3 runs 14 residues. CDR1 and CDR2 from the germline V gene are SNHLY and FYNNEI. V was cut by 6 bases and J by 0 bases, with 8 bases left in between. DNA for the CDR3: TGTGCCAGCAGGCCCCTTGCAACTAATGAAAAACTGTTTTTT. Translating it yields CASRPLATNEKLFF.

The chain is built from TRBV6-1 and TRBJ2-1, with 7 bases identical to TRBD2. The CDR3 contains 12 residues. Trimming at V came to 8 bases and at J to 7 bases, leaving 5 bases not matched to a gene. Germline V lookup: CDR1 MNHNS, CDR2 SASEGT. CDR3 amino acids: CASRVGGNEQFF. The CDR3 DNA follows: TGTGCCAGCCGAGTCGGGGGGAATGAGCAGTTCTTC.

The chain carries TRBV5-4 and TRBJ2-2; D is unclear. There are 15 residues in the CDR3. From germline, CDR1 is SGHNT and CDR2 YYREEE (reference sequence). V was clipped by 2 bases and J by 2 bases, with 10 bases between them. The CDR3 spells CASSFKTGNTGELFF. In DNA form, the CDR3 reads TGTGCCAGCAGCTTTAAGACGGGCAACACCGGGGAGCTGTTTTTT.

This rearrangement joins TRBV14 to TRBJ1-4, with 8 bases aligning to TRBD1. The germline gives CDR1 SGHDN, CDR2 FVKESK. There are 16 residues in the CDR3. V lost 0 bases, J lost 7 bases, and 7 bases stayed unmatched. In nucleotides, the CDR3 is TGTGCCAGCAGCCAAGACCCGACAGGGGACGGTGAAAAACTGTTTTTT. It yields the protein CASSQDPTGDGEKLFF.

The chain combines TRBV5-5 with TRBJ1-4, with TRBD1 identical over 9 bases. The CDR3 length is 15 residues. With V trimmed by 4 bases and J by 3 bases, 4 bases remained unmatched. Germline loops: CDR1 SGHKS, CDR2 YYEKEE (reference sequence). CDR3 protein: CASSPHRGPNEKLFF. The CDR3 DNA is TGTGCCAGCAGCCCGCACAGGGGGCCTAATGAAAAACTGTTTTTT.

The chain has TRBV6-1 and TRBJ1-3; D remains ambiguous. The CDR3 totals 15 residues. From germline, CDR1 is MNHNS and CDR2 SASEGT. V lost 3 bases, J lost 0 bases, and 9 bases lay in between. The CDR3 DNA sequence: TGTGCCAGCAGTGATCGGCCTTTCTCTGGAAACACCATATATTTT. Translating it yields CASSDRPFSGNTIYF.

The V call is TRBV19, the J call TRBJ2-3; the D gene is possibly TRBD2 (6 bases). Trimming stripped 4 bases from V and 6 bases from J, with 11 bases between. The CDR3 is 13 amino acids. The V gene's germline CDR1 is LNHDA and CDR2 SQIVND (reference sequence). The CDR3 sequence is CASSRRGSDTQYF. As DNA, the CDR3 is TGTGCCAGTAGTAGGAGGGGATCGGATACGCAGTATTTT.

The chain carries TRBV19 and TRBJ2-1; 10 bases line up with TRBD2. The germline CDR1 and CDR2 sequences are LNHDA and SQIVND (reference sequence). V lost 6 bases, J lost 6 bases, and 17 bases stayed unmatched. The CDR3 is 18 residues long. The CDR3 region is CASSGQGRSGRGANEQFF. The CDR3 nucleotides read TGTGCCAGTAGCGGACAGGGTAGGAGCGGGAGGGGAGCCAATGAGCAGTTCTTC.

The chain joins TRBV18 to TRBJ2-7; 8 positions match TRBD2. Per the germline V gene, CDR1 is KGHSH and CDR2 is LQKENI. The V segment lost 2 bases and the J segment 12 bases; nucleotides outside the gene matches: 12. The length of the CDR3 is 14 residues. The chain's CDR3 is CASSPGSGSGPTYF. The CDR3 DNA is TGTGCCAGCTCACCAGGCAGCGGGAGCGGACCTACGTACTTC.